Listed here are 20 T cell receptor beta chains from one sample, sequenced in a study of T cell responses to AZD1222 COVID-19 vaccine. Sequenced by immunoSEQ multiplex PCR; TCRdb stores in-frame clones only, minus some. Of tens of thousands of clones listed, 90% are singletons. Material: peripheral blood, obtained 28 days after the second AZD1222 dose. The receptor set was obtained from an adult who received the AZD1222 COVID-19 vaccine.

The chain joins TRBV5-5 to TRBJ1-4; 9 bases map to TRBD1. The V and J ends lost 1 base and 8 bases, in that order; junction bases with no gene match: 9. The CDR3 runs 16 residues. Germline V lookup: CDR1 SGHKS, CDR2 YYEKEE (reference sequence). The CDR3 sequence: CASSLLRGQGEEKLFF. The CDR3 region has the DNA TGTGCCAGCAGCTTGCTTAGGGGACAGGGCGAAGAAAAACTGTTTTTT.

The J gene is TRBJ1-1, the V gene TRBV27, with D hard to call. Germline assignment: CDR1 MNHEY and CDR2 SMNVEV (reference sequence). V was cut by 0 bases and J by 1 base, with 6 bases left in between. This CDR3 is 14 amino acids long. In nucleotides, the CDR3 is TGTGCCAGCAGTTTATCGTTAGCGAACACTGAAGCTTTCTTT. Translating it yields CASSLSLANTEAFF.

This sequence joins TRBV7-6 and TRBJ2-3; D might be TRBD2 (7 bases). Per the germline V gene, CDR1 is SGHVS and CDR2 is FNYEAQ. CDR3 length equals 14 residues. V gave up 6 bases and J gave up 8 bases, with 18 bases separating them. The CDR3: CASSAGGEGVTQYF. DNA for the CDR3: TGTGCCAGCAGTGCCGGAGGGGAGGGGGTTACGCAGTATTTT.

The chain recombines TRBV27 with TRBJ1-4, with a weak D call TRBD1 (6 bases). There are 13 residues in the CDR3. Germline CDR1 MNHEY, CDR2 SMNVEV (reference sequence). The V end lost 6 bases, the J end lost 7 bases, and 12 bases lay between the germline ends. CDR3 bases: TGTGCCAGCAGATCACAGGGACGTGAAAAACTGTTTTTT. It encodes CASRSQGREKLFF.

DNA of the CDR3: TGTGCCAGCAGTGCGGAGGGGGTCACTGAAGCTTTCTTT. It encodes CASSAEGVTEAFF. The chain has TRBV2 and TRBJ1-1; D might be TRBD1 (6 bases). Per germline, CDR1 SNHLY and CDR2 FYNNEI. Trimming cost V 4 bases and J 4 bases, with 10 bases left between them. CDR3 length equals 13 residues. Full variable domain (outside the CDR3, taken from reference TRBV2 and TRBJ1-1): EPEVTQTPSHQVTQMGQEVILRCVPISNHLYFYWYRQILGQKVEFLVSFYNNEISEKSEIFDDQFSVERPDGSNFTLKIRSTKLEDSAMYFCASSAEGVTEAFFGQGTRLTVV.

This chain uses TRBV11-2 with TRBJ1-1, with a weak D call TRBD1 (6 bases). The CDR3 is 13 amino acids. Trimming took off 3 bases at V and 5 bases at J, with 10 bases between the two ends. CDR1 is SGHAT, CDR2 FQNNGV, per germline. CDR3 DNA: TGTGCCAGCAGCTTCGTTCAGGGGACTGAAGCTTTCTTT. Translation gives CASSFVQGTEAFF.

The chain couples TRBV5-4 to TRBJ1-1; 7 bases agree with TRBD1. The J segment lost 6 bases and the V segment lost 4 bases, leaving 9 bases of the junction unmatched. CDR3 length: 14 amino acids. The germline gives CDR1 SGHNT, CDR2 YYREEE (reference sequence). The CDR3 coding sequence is TGTGCCAGCAGCCTCGACAGGGAACGGCCTGAAGCTTTCTTT. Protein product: CASSLDRERPEAFF.

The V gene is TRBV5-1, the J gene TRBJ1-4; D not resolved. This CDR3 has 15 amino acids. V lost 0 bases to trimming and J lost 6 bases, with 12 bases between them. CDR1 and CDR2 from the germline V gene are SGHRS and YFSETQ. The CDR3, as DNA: TGCGCCAGCAGCTTGGAGGTGGCAGGTGATGAAAAACTGTTTTTT. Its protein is CASSLEVAGDEKLFF.

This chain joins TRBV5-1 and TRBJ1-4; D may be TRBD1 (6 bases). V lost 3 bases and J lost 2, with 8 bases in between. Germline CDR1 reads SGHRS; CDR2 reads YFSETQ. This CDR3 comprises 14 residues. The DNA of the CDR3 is TGCGCCAGCAGCTACAGGGACACTAATGAAAAACTGTTTTTT. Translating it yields CASSYRDTNEKLFF.

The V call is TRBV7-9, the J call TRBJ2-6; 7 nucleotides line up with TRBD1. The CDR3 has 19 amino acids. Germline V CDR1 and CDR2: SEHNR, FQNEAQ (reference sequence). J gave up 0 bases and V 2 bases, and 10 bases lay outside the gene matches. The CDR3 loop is CASSLRQGRGLSGANVLTF. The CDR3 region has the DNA TGTGCCAGCAGCTTACGACAGGGACGAGGGCTCTCTGGGGCCAACGTCCTGACTTTC.

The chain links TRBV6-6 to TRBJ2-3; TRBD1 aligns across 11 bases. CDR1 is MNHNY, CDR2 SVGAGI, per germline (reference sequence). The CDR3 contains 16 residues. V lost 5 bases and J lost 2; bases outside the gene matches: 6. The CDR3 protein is CASSQGTGGATDTQYF. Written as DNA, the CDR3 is TGTGCCAGCAGTCAAGGGACAGGGGGTGCCACAGATACGCAGTATTTT.

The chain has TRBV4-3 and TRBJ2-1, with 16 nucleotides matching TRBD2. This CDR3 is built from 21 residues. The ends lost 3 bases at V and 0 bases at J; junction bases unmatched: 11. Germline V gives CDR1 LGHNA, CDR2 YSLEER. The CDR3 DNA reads TGCGCCAGCAGCCAGGGCCTTCCGGGACTAGCGGGGGGGCACTCCTACAATGAGCAGTTCTTC. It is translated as CASSQGLPGLAGGHSYNEQFF.

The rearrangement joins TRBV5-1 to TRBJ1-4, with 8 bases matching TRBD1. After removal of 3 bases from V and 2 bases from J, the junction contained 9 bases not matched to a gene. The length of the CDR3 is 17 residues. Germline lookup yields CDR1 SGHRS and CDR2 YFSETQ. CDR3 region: CASSSGQGSTTNEKLFF. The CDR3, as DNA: TGCGCCAGCAGCTCCGGACAGGGCTCTACTACTAATGAAAAACTGTTTTTT.

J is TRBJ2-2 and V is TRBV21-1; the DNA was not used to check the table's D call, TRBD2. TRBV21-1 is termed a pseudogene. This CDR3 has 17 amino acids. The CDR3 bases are TGTGCCAGCAGCAAACCTGGGAGGGACCGGAACACCGGGGAGCTGTTTTTT. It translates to CASSKPGRDRNTGELFF.

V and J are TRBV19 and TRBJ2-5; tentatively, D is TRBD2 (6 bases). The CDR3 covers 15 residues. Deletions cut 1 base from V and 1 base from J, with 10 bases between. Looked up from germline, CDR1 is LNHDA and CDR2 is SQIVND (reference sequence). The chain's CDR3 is CASSIGAGFQETQYF. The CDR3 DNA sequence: TGTGCCAGTAGTATAGGGGCGGGATTCCAAGAGACCCAGTACTTC. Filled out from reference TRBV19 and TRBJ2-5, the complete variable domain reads DGGITQSPKYLFRKEGQNVTLSCEQNLNHDAMYWYRQDPGQGLRLIYYSQIVNDFQKGDIAEGYSVSREKKESFPLTVTSAQKNPTAFYLCASSIGAGFQETQYFGPGTRLLVL.

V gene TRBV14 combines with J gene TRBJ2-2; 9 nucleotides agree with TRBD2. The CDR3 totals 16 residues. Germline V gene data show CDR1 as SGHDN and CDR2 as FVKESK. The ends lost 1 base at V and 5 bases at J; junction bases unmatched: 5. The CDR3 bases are TGTGCCAGCAGCCAAGGGCTAGCGGGGAGAACCGGGGAGCTGTTTTTT. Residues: CASSQGLAGRTGELFF.

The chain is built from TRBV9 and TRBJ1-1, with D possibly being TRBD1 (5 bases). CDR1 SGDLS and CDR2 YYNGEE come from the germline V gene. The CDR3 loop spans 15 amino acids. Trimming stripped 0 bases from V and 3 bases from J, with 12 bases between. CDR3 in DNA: TGTGCCAGCAGCGTAGCGGTCGGGGGGGACACTGAAGCTTTCTTT. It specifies CASSVAVGGDTEAFF.

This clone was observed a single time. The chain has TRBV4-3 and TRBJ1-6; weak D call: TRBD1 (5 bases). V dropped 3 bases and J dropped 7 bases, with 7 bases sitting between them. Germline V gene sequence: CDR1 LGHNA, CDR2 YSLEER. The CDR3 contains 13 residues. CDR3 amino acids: CASSQAGNSPLHF. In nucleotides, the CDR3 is TGCGCCAGCAGCCAGGCAGGGAATTCACCCCTCCACTTT.

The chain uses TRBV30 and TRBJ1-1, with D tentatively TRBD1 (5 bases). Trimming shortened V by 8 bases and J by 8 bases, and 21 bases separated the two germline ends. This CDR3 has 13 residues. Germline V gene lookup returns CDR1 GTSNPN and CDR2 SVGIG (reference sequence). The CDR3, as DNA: TGTGCCCGTCGACCACTCCGGGGCGCGGAAGCTTTCTTT. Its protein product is CARRPLRGAEAFF.

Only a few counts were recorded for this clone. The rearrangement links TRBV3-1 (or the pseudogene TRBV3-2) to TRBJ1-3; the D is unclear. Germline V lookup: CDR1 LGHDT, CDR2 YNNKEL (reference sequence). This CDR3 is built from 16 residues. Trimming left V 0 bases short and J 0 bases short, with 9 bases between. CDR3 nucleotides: TGTGCCAGCAGCCAAGACTTCTCTCACTCTGGAAACACCATATATTTT. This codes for CASSQDFSHSGNTIYF.